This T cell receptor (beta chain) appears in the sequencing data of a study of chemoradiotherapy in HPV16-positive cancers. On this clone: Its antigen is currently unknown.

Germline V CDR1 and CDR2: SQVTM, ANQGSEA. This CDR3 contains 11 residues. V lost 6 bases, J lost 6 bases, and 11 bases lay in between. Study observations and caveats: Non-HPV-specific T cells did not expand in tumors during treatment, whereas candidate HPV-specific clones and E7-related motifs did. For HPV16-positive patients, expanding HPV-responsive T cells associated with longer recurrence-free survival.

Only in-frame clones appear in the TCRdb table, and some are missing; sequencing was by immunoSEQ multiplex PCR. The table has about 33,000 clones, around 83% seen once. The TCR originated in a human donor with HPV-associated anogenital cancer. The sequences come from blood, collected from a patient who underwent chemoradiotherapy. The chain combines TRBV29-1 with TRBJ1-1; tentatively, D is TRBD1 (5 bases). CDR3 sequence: CSVPGVPEAFF. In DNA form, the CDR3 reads TGCAGCGTCCCGGGGGTTCCTGAAGCTTTCTTT.